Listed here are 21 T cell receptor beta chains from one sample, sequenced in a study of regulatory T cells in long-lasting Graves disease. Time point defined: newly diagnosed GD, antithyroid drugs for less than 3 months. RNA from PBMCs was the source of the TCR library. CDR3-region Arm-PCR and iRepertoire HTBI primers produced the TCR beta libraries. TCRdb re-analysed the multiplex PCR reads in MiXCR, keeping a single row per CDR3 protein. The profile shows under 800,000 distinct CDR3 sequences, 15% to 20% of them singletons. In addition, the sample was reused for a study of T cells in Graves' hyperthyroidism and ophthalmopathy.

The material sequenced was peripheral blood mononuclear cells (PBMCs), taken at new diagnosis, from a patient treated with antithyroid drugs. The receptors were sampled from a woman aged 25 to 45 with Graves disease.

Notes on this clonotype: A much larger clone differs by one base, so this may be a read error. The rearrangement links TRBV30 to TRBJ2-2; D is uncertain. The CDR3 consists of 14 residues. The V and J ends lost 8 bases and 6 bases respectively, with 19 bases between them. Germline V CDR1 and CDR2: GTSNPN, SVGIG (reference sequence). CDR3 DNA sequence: TGTGCCGTGGCCGGACGGACCTGGGCCGGGGAGCTGTTTTTT. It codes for CAVAGRTWAGELFF.

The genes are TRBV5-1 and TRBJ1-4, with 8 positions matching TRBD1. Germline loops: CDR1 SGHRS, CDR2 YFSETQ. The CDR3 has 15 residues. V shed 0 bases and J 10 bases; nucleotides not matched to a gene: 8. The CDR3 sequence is CASSLGAGGQAKLFF. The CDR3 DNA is TGCGCCAGCAGCTTGGGGGCCGGGGGACAGGCAAAACTGTTTTTT.

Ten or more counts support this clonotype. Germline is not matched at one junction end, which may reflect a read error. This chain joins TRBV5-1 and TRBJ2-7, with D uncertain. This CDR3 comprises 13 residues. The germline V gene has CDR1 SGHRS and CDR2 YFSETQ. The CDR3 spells CASSLARTYEQYF. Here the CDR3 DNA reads TGTGCCAGCAGCTTAGCCCGTACCTACGAGCAGTACTTC.

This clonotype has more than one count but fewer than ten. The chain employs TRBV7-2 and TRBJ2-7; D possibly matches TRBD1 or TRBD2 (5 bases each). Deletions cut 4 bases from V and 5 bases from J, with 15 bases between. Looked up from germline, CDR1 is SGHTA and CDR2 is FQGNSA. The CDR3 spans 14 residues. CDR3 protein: CASSYRDRAHEQYF. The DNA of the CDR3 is TGTGCCAGCAGCTACCGGGACCGGGCCCACGAGCAGTACTTC.

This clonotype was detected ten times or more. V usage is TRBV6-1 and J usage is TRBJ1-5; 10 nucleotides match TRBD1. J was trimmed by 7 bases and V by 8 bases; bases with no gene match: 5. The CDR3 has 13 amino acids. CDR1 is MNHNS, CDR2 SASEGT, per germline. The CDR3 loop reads CASWDRGGQPQHF. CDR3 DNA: TGTGCCAGCTGGGACAGGGGCGGGCAGCCCCAGCATTTT.

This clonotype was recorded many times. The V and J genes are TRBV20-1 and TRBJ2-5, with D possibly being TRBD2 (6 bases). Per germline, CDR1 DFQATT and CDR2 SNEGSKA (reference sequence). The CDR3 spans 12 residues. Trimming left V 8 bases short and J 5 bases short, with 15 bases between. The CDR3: CSNSGPGETQYF. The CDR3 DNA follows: TGCAGTAACAGCGGGCCCGGGGAGACCCAGTACTTC.

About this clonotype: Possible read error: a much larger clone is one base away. The DNA for the CDR3 is TGCAGTGCTAGAAGGGACACCCTTTATTGCAATCAGCCCCAGCATTTT. Its translation: CSARRDTLYCNQPQHF. The chain links TRBV20-1 to TRBJ1-5; weak D call: TRBD1 (6 bases). V dropped 2 bases and J dropped 2 bases, with 16 bases sitting between them. The germline V gene has CDR1 DFQATT and CDR2 SNEGSKA (reference sequence). CDR3 length: 16 amino acids.

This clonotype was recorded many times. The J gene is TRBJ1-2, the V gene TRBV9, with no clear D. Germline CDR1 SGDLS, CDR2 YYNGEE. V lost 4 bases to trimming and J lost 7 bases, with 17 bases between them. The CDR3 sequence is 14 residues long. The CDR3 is CASSPARVSSGYTF. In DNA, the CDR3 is TGTGCCAGCAGCCCTGCCCGGGTCTCCTCTGGCTACACCTTC.

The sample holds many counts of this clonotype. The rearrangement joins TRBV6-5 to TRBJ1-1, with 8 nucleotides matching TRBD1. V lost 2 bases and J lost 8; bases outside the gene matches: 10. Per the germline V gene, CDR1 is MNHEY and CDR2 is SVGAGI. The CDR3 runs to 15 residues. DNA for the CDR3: TGTGCCAGCAGTTACCCCCAAGACCAGGGGGCCGAAGCTTTCTTT. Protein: CASSYPQDQGAEAFF.

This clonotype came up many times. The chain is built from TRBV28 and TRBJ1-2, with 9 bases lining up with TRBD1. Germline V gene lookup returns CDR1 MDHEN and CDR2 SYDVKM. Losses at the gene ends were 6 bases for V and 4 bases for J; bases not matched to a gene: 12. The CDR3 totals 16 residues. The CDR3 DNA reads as TGTGCCAGCAGGATGTCCGGGACAGGGAGGGCCTATGGCTACACCTTC. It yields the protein CASRMSGTGRAYGYTF.

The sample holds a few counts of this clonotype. The CDR3 DNA sequence: TGTGCCAGCAGCTTAGGGACTAGCGGGAACCAAGAGACCCAGTACTTC. Translated: CASSLGTSGNQETQYF. The V call is TRBV7-2, the J call TRBJ2-5; 12 nucleotides line up with TRBD2. The CDR3 length is 16 residues. CDR1 is SGHTA, CDR2 FQGNSA, per germline. V lost 1 base to trimming and J lost 0 bases; unmatched junction nucleotides: 0. The full variable domain, its missing parts supplied by reference TRBV7-2 and TRBJ2-5, is GAGVSQSPSNKVTEKGKDVELRCDPISGHTALYWYRQSLGQGLEFLIYFQGNSAPDKSGLPSDRFSAERTGGSVSTLTIQRTQQEDSAVYLCASSLGTSGNQETQYFGPGTRLLVL.

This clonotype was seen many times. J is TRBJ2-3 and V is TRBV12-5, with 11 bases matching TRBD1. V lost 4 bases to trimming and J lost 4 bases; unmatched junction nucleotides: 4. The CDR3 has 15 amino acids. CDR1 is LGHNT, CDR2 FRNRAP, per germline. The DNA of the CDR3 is TGTGCTAGTGGTTCAGGACAGGGGGCAGCAGATACGCAGTATTTT. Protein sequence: CASGSGQGAADTQYF.

The DNA for the CDR3 is TGTGCCAGCAGCCACCGGGGGGGCGAGCGGGGGTTGGGCTACAATGAGCAGTTCTTC. Translated: CASSHRGGERGLGYNEQFF. The gene calls are TRBV7-9 and TRBJ2-1, with TRBD2 matching over 8 bases. Per germline, CDR1 SEHNR and CDR2 FQNEAQ (reference sequence). The CDR3 contains 19 residues. V trimming: 5 bases; J trimming: 3 bases; junction bases outside the gene matches: 18.

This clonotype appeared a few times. Here the CDR3 DNA reads TGTGCCAGCAGCGTAGAATTAACCCATAGCGGGGCGGGGGGGGAGCAGTTCTTC. Translating it yields CASSVELTHSGAGGEQFF. The chain has TRBV9 and TRBJ2-1; 9 nucleotides match TRBD2. This CDR3 is 18 amino acids long. Germline lookup yields CDR1 SGDLS and CDR2 YYNGEE. The ends lost 0 bases at V and 10 bases at J; junction bases unmatched: 17.

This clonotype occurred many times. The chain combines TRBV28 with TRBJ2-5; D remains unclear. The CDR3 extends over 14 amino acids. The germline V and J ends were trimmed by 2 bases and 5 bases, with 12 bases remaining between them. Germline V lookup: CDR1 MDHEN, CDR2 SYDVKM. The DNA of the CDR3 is TGTGCCAGCAGTTTAAATGGGGTTGGCGAGACCCAGTACTTC. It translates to CASSLNGVGETQYF.

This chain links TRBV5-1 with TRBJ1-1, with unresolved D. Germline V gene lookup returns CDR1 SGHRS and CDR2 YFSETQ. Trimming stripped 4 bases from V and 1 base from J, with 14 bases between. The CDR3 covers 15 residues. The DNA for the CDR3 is TGCGCCAGCAGCCCTGACCGACACCAGAACACTGAAGCTTTCTTT. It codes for CASSPDRHQNTEAFF.

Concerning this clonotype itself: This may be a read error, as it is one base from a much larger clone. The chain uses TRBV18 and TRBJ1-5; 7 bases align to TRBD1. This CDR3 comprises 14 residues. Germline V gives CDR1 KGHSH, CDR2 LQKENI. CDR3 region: CAGSQTGSDQPQHF. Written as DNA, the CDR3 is TGTGCCGGCTCACAGACAGGGTCCGATCAGCCCCAGCATTTT.

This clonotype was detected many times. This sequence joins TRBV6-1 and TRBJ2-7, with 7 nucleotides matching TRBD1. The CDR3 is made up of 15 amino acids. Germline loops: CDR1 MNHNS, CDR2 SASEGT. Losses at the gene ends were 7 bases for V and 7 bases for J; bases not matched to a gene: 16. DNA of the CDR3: TGTGCCAGCAAGTCCGACAGGGCCCTAGCTCGGGAGCAGTACTTC. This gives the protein CASKSDRALAREQYF.

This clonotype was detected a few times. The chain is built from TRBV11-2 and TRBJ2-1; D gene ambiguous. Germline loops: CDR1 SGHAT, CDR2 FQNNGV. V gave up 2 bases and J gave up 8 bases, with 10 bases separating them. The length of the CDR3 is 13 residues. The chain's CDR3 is CASSLFTADEQFF. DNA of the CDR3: TGTGCCAGCAGCTTATTTACGGCAGATGAGCAGTTCTTC.

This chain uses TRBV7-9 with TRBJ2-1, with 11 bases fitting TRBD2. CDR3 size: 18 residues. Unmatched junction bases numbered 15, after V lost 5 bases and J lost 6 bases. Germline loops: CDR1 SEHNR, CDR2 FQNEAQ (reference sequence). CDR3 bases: TGTGCCAGCAGCCTAAACCGGGCTAGCGGGAGGCAAATCAATGAGCAGTTCTTC. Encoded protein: CASSLNRASGRQINEQFF.

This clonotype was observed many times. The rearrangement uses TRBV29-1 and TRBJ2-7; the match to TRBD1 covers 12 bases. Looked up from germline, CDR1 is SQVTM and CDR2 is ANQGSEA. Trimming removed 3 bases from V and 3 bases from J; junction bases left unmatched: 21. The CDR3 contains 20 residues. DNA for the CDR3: TGCAGCGTTGAGCGGATCTCCCGGGACAGGGGGCCCCCTGCTTACTACGAGCAGTACTTC. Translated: CSVERISRDRGPPAYYEQYF.